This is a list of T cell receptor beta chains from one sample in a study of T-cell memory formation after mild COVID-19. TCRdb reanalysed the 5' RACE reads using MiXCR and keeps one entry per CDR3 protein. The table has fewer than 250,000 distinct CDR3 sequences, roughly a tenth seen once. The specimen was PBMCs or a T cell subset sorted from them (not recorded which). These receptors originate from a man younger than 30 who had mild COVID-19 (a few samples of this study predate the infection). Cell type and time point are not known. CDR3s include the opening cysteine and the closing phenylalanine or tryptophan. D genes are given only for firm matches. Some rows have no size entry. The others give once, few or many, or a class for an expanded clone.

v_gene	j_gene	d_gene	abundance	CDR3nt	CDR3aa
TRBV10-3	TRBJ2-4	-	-	TGTGCCATCAGTGAGTCTGCAGGGCGGGTAGCCAAAAACATTCAGTACTTC	CAISESAGRVAKNIQYF
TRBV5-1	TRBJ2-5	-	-	TGCGCCAGCAGCTTGGATCCAGGGAGAGAGACCCAGTACTTC	CASSLDPGRETQYF
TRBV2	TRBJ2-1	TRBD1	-	TGTGCCAGCAGCCCGACAGGGTTTGGCGAGCAGTTCTTC	CASSPTGFGEQFF
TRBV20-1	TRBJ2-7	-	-	TGCAGAAAAGGGGGGCTAGCGAACTACGAGCAGTACTTC	CRKGGLANYEQYF
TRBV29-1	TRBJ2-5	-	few	TGCAGCGGAAGCCGGGACAATTTTTATCAGACCCAGTACTTC	CSGSRDNFYQTQYF
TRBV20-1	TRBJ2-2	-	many	TGCAGTGCCGCCGGCGGGCCGAACACCGGGGAGCTGTTTTTT	CSAAGGPNTGELFF
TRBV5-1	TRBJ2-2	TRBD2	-	TGCGCCAGCAGCTTGGGGACTAGCTACACCGGGGAGCTGTTTTTT	CASSLGTSYTGELFF
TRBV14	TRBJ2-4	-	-	TGTGCCAGCAGCCTTTCTCTCACATCAAACATTCAGTACTTC	CASSLSLTSNIQYF
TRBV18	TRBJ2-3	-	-	TGTGCCAGCTCCCGAGAAGATGCTACGCAGTATTTT	CASSREDATQYF
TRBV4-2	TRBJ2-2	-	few	TGTGCCAGCAGCCGAGCCGGAGCGAACACCGGGGAGCTGTTTTTT	CASSRAGANTGELFF
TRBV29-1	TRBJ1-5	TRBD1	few	TGCAGCACGGGGACAGGGGAACAGCCCCAGCATTTT	CSTGTGEQPQHF
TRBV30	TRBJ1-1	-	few	TGTGCCTGGAGTGTAAATCAGGGCTCTGAAGCTTTCTTT	CAWSVNQGSEAFF
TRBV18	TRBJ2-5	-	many	TGTGCCAGCTCACCAGGGGTTCAAGAGACCCAGTACTTC	CASSPGVQETQYF
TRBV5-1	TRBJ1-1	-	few	TGCGCCAGCAGCTTTTCCGAACGTAACACTGAAGCTTTCTTT	CASSFSERNTEAFF
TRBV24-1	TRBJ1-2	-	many	TGTGCCACCAGTGTTCTTGGGTACGGCTACACCTTC	CATSVLGYGYTF
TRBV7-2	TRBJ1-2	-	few	TGTGCCAGCAGCCTTCGGGACGGCGCTAACTATGGCTACACCTTC	CASSLRDGANYGYTF
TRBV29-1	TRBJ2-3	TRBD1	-	TGCAGTCACGGGACAGGGGGCTCAGATACGCAGTATTTT	CSHGTGGSDTQYF
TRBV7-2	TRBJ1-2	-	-	TGTGCCAGCAGTACCCCGGGACAAAACTATGGCTACACCTTC	CASSTPGQNYGYTF
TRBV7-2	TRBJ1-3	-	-	TGTGCCAGCAGCCCTCGGGGGGACCGCGTGAACACCATATATTTT	CASSPRGDRVNTIYF
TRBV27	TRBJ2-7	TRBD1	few	TGTGCCACCACCGGGACAGGGCGCTACGAGCAGTACTTC	CATTGTGRYEQYF
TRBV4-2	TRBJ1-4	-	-	TGTGCCAGCAGCCAAGATCCATGGCCACCGGGCGGGGGTGAAAAACTGTTTTTT	CASSQDPWPPGGGEKLFF
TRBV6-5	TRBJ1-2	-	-	TGTGCCAGCAGTTACCAGGGGAGCTTTGGGGGTGGCTACACCTTC	CASSYQGSFGGGYTF
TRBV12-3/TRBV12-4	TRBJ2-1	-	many	TGTGCCAGCCAACAGTTGGGAGCCCTTGAGCAGTTCTTC	CASQQLGALEQFF
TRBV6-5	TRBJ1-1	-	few	TGTGCCAGCAGTTACTCTGTTGGGCGGATGAACACTGAAGCTTTCTTT	CASSYSVGRMNTEAFF
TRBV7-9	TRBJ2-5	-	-	TGTGCCAGCAGCTTAGTTGCGGGGCGGGGAGAGACCCAGTACTTC	CASSLVAGRGETQYF
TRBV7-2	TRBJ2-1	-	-	TGTGCCAGCAGCTTATGGACGGACTACAATGAGCAGTTCTTC	CASSLWTDYNEQFF
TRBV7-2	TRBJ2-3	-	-	TGTGCCAGCAGCTCAGGATACAGCACAGATACGCAGTATTTT	CASSSGYSTDTQYF